This T cell receptor beta chain was recorded in a study of T cell responses to AZD1222 COVID-19 vaccine. Notes on the study in general: Repertoires were obtained only post-peak T cell response. Reportedly, nearly half of unique spike TCRs recognized epitopes outside B.1.351/B.1.1.7 mutations.

As concerns this clone: The target antigen is unknown.

Clones were sequenced by immunoSEQ multiplex PCR, and TCRdb holds only the in-frame ones, with some missing. The sample contains 100,000 to 150,000 clones, roughly 84% of which appear only once. Germline V CDR1 and CDR2: LGHNA, YSLEER. This CDR3 is built from 15 residues. Trimming pared 0 bases from V and 1 base from J, leaving 10 bases between. The chain joins TRBV4-3 to TRBJ2-7, with unresolved D. The material sequenced was peripheral blood, taken on day 0 of AZD1222 vaccination. The sequence came from an adult in good health. The CDR3 loop reads CASSQERQKSYEQYF. The CDR3 DNA reads TGCGCCAGCAGCCAAGAGCGGCAGAAATCCTACGAGCAGTACTTC.